The table lists the clone carrying this T cell receptor beta chain with many counts. Its target is unknown. The sample is drawn from a study of identical twins. The study, taken as a whole, reports: Twins' excess sharing was less marked for out-of-frame beta sequences. Cord blood's abundant beta clonotypes had fewer insertions, unlike memory repertoires. Alpha sequences out of frame and shared by twins had excess low generation probability.

CDR3 size: 12 residues. The germline V gene has CDR1 DFQATT and CDR2 SNEGSKA (reference sequence). V dropped 0 bases and J dropped 8 bases, with 10 bases sitting between them. In TCRdb, the 5' RACE reads were re-called with MiXCR into one record per CDR3 protein. The sample carries some 330,000 distinct CDR3 sequences, around 9% recorded once. Sequenced material: naive T cells sorted from blood. The receptor comes from a woman in her forties or fifties in good health. The rearrangement joins TRBV20-1 to TRBJ1-2, with D hard to call. CDR3 in amino acids: CSARELAMGYTF. CDR3 sequence (DNA): TGCAGTGCTAGAGAGCTCGCGATGGGCTACACCTTC.